This is a list of T cell receptor beta chains from one sample in a study of tumor and adjacent non-tumor tissue in lung cancer. TCRdb used MiXCR to reprocess the multiplex PCR reads, holding one entry per CDR3 protein. This sample has about 200,000 distinct CDR3 sequences, with around 71% found just once. The specimen sequenced was lung tumor tissue. The receptor source for this set is a man aged 55 to 70 with non-small cell lung cancer. Each CDR3 is given with its conserved first and last residue. D genes are given only for firm matches. A clone size is listed for some rows: how often the clone was seen (once, few, many), or a class if it is expanded.

size: -
J: TRBJ1-6
V: TRBV14
D: TRBD1
DNA: TGTACCAGCAGCCAGGGACAGTTGACACCCCTCCACTTT
CDR3: CTSSQGQLTPLHF

size: once
J: TRBJ1-5
V: TRBV12-3/TRBV12-4
D: -
DNA: TGCGCCAGCATGCACAGGGCCACTCTAGTGGACAATCAGCCCCAGCATTTT
CDR3: CASMHRATLVDNQPQHF

size: once
J: TRBJ2-1
V: TRBV24-1
D: TRBD2
DNA: TGTGCCACCAGTCCCGTAGGGACTAGCGGGAGATCGGGCTCCTACAATGAGCGGTTCTTC
CDR3: CATSPVGTSGRSGSYNERFF

size: few
J: TRBJ1-1
V: TRBV20-1
D: TRBD1
DNA: TGCAGTGCTAAAACCGACAGGGACACTGAAGCCTTCTTT
CDR3: CSAKTDRDTEAFF

size: -
J: TRBJ1-1
V: TRBV6-5
D: -
DNA: TGTGCCAGCAATTACTCGAGTTGCATTATGAACACTGAAGCTTTCTTT
CDR3: CASNYSSCIMNTEAFF

size: -
J: TRBJ1-6
V: TRBV6-2/TRBV6-3
D: -
DNA: TGTGCTAGCAGTAGACGGACGTCACTGGTGTCACCCCTCCACTTT
CDR3: CASSRRTSLVSPLHF

size: many
J: TRBJ1-4
V: TRBV5-6
D: -
DNA: TGTGCCAGCAGCTTGAGGCGGTTGGGAGGCGAAAAACTGTTTTTT
CDR3: CASSLRRLGGEKLFF

size: few
J: TRBJ1-2
V: TRBV13
D: -
DNA: TGTGCCAGCAGCATCAGGGAGGGTGGCTACACCTTC
CDR3: CASSIREGGYTF

size: -
J: TRBJ2-7
V: TRBV4-2
D: -
DNA: TGTACCGGCAGCCAAGATTTGACTGCCCTGGAGCAGTACTTC
CDR3: CTGSQDLTALEQYF

size: -
J: TRBJ2-1
V: TRBV12-3/TRBV12-4
D: -
DNA: TGTGCCAGCAGTTTTATGTGGGGGGCTGAGCAGTTCTTC
CDR3: CASSFMWGAEQFF

size: -
J: TRBJ2-1
V: TRBV20-1
D: -
DNA: TGCAGTGCCCCTGCAGTATACAATGAGCAGTTCTTC
CDR3: CSAPAVYNEQFF

size: -
J: TRBJ2-5
V: TRBV11-2
D: TRBD2
DNA: TGTGCCAGCAGCCCTCGTCGGGGGGGGCTTGAGACCCAGTACTTC
CDR3: CASSPRRGGLETQYF

size: -
J: TRBJ2-2
V: TRBV6-5
D: TRBD1
DNA: TGTGCCAGCAGTTACCGGGCAGCCTACACAGGGGACCTGTTTTTT
CDR3: CASSYRAAYTGDLFF

size: few
J: TRBJ1-1
V: TRBV27
D: -
DNA: TGTGCCAGCGCAAGGCACCCTCCCGAAGCTTTCTTT
CDR3: CASARHPPEAFF

size: -
J: TRBJ2-5
V: TRBV12-3/TRBV12-4
D: TRBD2
DNA: TGTGCCAGCAGTTTTCCTAGCGGGAGAGGGACCCAGTACTTC
CDR3: CASSFPSGRGTQYF

size: -
J: TRBJ2-1
V: TRBV20-1
D: -
DNA: TGCAGTGCTAGAGCCCCAACCGGGTTGAGCTCCTACAATGAGCAGTCCTTC
CDR3: CSARAPTGLSSYNEQSF

size: -
J: TRBJ2-7
V: TRBV11-3
D: -
DNA: TGTGCCGGCAGCCCTTCCCGCCTGGGGGGCCTAGGCTACGAGCAGTACTTC
CDR3: CAGSPSRLGGLGYEQYF

size: -
J: TRBJ1-1
V: TRBV5-1
D: -
DNA: TGCGCCAGCAGCCCTACCGGGGTGAGCACTGAATCTTTCTTT
CDR3: CASSPTGVSTESFF

size: many
J: TRBJ1-3
V: TRBV4-1
D: -
DNA: TGCGCCAGCAGCCAACTAATTGCCGGTGGCTCTGGAAACACCATATATTTT
CDR3: CASSQLIAGGSGNTIYF

size: -
J: TRBJ2-2
V: TRBV28
D: -
DNA: -
CDR3: CASILGGANTGELFF

size: once
J: TRBJ1-5
V: TRBV5-1
D: -
DNA: TGCGCCACCTCGGATGGTCCAGGTCAGCCCCAGCATTTT
CDR3: CATSDGPGQPQHF

size: -
J: TRBJ2-2
V: TRBV6-1
D: TRBD2
DNA: TGTGCCATCATTATCGGACTAGCGGGCACCGGGGAGCTGTTTTTT
CDR3: CAIIIGLAGTGELFF

size: -
J: TRBJ2-7
V: TRBV4-2
D: -
DNA: TGTGCCAACAGCCAATCTCGCTCGTCACAGAGATCCTACGAGCAGTACTTC
CDR3: CANSQSRSSQRSYEQYF

size: -
J: TRBJ2-2
V: TRBV6-5
D: -
DNA: TGTGCCAGCAATTCGAACAGGAACATCGGGGAGCTGTTTTTT
CDR3: CASNSNRNIGELFF

size: once
J: TRBJ2-1
V: TRBV29-1
D: -
DNA: TGCAGCGTTAAACCTCACCAGAGCTCCTACAATGAGCAGTTCTTC
CDR3: CSVKPHQSSYNEQFF

size: few
J: TRBJ1-1
V: TRBV5-1
D: -
DNA: TGCGCCAGCAGCCCCCAAGGTACCGGGATTGAAGCTTTCTTT
CDR3: CASSPQGTGIEAFF

size: -
J: TRBJ1-2
V: TRBV29-1
D: -
DNA: TGCAGCGTTCGACAGGAGGCTAGCTATGGCTACAACTTC
CDR3: CSVRQEASYGYNF

size: many
J: TRBJ2-5
V: TRBV11-2
D: TRBD1
DNA: TGTGCCAGCAGCTCCAGACAGGGTCAAGAGACCCAGTACTTC
CDR3: CASSSRQGQETQYF

size: few
J: TRBJ1-6
V: TRBV6-1
D: -
DNA: TGTGCCAGCAGTGAAGCCACAGGGTACAATTCACCCCTCCACTTT
CDR3: CASSEATGYNSPLHF

size: -
J: TRBJ1-1
V: TRBV5-5
D: TRBD1
DNA: TGTGCCAGCAGCCGACCGGGACAGGTGAACACTGAAGCTTTCTTT
CDR3: CASSRPGQVNTEAFF

size: -
J: TRBJ1-5
V: TRBV20-1
D: -
DNA: TGCAGTGCTAGGAGCCCAGGGGCTAACAAACAGCCCCAGCATTTT
CDR3: CSARSPGANKQPQHF

size: -
J: TRBJ2-7
V: TRBV20-1
D: -
DNA: TGCAGTGTATCGTCGGTGGGGAGGCCCCAAACCGAGCAGTACTTC
CDR3: CSVSSVGRPQTEQYF

size: -
J: TRBJ2-1
V: TRBV11-2
D: TRBD1
DNA: TGTGCCAGCGGTTCTGGGACAGACTCCTACAATGAGCAGTTCTTC
CDR3: CASGSGTDSYNEQFF

size: -
J: TRBJ2-1
V: TRBV20-1
D: TRBD1
DNA: TGCAATGCTACCGACAGGGTCGCTGGCAATGAGCATTTCTTC
CDR3: CNATDRVAGNEHFF

size: medium-sized
J: TRBJ2-3
V: TRBV11-3
D: -
DNA: TGTGCCAGCAGCTTAGATCCCTGGGTCACAGATACGCAGTATTTT
CDR3: CASSLDPWVTDTQYF

size: many
J: TRBJ2-7
V: TRBV6-9
D: -
DNA: TGTGCCGGACCTACGGGGCAGTACTTC
CDR3: CAGPTGQYF

size: -
J: TRBJ1-5
V: TRBV11-3
D: -
DNA: TGTGCCAACAGCTTACAGGTGGATCAGCCCCGGCATTTT
CDR3: CANSLQVDQPRHF

size: -
J: TRBJ2-3
V: TRBV4-3
D: TRBD2
DNA: TGCGCCAGCAGCCAAGATCTGGCGACTAGCGGGGGGAGTAGCACAGATACGCAGTATTTT
CDR3: CASSQDLATSGGSSTDTQYF

size: -
J: TRBJ1-1
V: TRBV4-2
D: TRBD1
DNA: TGTGCCAGCAGCCGCGGACAGGGGGCAAACACTGAAGCTTTCTTT
CDR3: CASSRGQGANTEAFF

size: -
J: TRBJ2-2
V: TRBV11-2
D: -
DNA: TGTGCCAACAGCTTAGAAGCGAACGGGGAGATGTTTTTT
CDR3: CANSLEANGEMFF

size: few
J: TRBJ2-7
V: TRBV7-8
D: -
DNA: TGTGCCAGCAGCTTAGCGCCGGACAGTCCCTACGAGCAGTACTTC
CDR3: CASSLAPDSPYEQYF

size: few
J: TRBJ1-6
V: TRBV6-5
D: TRBD1
DNA: TGTGCCAGCAGTTACTCCCAGGGGGCCAATTCACCCCTCCACTTT
CDR3: CASSYSQGANSPLHF

size: -
J: TRBJ1-1
V: TRBV11-2
D: -
DNA: TGTGCCGGCAGCTTAGTCGGAGGGGACACTGAAGCTTTCTTT
CDR3: CAGSLVGGDTEAFF

size: -
J: TRBJ1-1
V: TRBV28
D: -
DNA: TGTGCCAGCAGTTTTCTGGGTTGCATGAACACTGAAGCTTTCTTT
CDR3: CASSFLGCMNTEAFF